This T cell receptor beta chain is drawn from a study of T cells in localized non-small cell lung cancer. General study results and limits: Uninvolved adjacent lung showed the highest T cell clonality, exceeding tumor. Patients showing higher blood T cell density tended to see longer overall survival.

Clones were read by immunoSEQ multiplex PCR, and TCRdb kept only the in-frame ones, dropping some. The sample holds about 54,000 clones, about four fifths seen once. As regards this clone: Its antigen remains unknown.

The CDR3 runs to 14 residues. V was clipped by 5 bases and J by 6 bases; unmatched bases: 8. Germline V gene data show CDR1 as SGHNT and CDR2 as YENEEA. The material was peripheral blood, obtained before any cancer treatment. The rearrangement uses TRBV11-3 and TRBJ2-3, with 7 bases that match TRBD1. This clonotype was sampled from a female donor of 60 years or more with stage II squamous cell lung carcinoma. CDR3 coding DNA: TGTGCCAGCAGCCCGGGATCGACAGGGGATACGCAGTATTTT. Protein sequence: CASSPGSTGDTQYF.